Below, 8 T cell receptor beta chains from the same sample are listed, as sequenced in a study of shared clonotypes between healthy human individuals. TCRdb keeps only in-frame clones here, not all; method: immunoSEQ multiplex PCR. Of about 600,000 clones listed, around 97% are singletons. Sequenced input: naive CD4+ T cells sorted from blood. Noted subset: CD45RA+ positively selected. These receptors were taken from a woman aged 25 to 39 in good health.

The chain is built from TRBV29-1 and TRBJ2-3; D remains unclear. V lost 7 bases to trimming and J lost 0 bases, with 14 bases between them. The CDR3 extends over 14 amino acids. Per germline, CDR1 SQVTM and CDR2 ANQGSEA. CDR3 sequence: CSALARTSTDTQYF. CDR3 nucleotide sequence: TGCAGCGCCCTGGCGCGAACTAGCACAGATACGCAGTATTTT.

The chain recombines TRBV28 with TRBJ2-4, with TRBD1 matching 10 bases. This CDR3 is built from 15 residues. V lost 8 bases and J lost 10; bases outside the gene matches: 14. Germline loops: CDR1 MDHEN, CDR2 SYDVKM. CDR3 sequence (DNA): TGTGCCAGCGGAGGGACAGGGGCCCGCCGTATGATTCAGTACTTC. Translating gives CASGGTGARRMIQYF.

The CDR3: CANRVSDNSPLHF. The CDR3 region has the DNA TGTGCCAACAGGGTTTCGGATAATTCACCCCTCCACTTT. The rearrangement links TRBV2 to TRBJ1-6; D might be TRBD1 (6 bases). CDR3 length equals 13 residues. The germline gives CDR1 SNHLY, CDR2 FYNNEI. Trimming removed 10 bases at V and 5 bases at J, with 12 bases between.

This chain uses TRBV30 with TRBJ2-7; 9 nucleotides line up with TRBD1. The CDR3 runs to 12 residues. Germline lookup yields CDR1 GTSNPN and CDR2 SVGIG (reference sequence). V was pared by 0 bases and J by 8 bases, with 2 bases of the junction left unmatched. The CDR3 here is CAWSVTGGKQYF. The CDR3 nucleotides are TGTGCCTGGAGTGTTACAGGGGGCAAGCAGTACTTC.

The V call is TRBV11-2, the J call TRBJ2-7, with 7 bases lining up with TRBD1. CDR3 length: 14 amino acids. Germline CDR1 reads SGHAT; CDR2 reads FQNNGV. With 5 bases clipped from V and 3 bases from J, the junction kept 7 bases outside the gene matches. CDR3 nucleotides: TGTGCCAGCAGCGCCCCGGCAGGGGGCTACGAGCAGTACTTC. Its translation: CASSAPAGGYEQYF.

The V gene is TRBV29-1, the J gene TRBJ2-7; D is unresolved. Trimming removed 2 bases from V and 1 base from J, with 6 bases in between. Looked up from germline, CDR1 is SQVTM and CDR2 is ANQGSEA. The length of the CDR3 is 12 residues. The CDR3 is CSVETYSYEQYF. Here the CDR3 DNA reads TGCAGCGTTGAAACCTATTCCTACGAGCAGTACTTC.

This rearrangement joins TRBV28 to TRBJ1-2; D remains ambiguous. This CDR3 has 13 residues. V was trimmed by 11 bases and J by 4 bases, leaving 17 bases between them. The germline CDR1 and CDR2 sequences are MDHEN and SYDVKM. The CDR3 bases are TGTGCCGCTGAGGAGGCTTCGCTCTATGGCTACACCTTC. Amino acids: CAAEEASLYGYTF.

J is TRBJ1-4 and V is TRBV30; D perhaps matches TRBD1 (6 bases). Germline V gene sequence: CDR1 GTSNPN, CDR2 SVGIG (reference sequence). Trimming removed 4 bases from V and 8 bases from J, with 14 bases in between. The CDR3 totals 13 residues. CDR3 residues: CAWNAGVVEKLFF. CDR3 nucleotide sequence: TGTGCCTGGAATGCAGGGGTAGTGGAAAAACTGTTTTTT.